This TCR beta chain was recorded in a study of metastatic and nonmetastatic thyroid tumors. Study context: Repertoire comparison spanned blood and tumor or nodule tissue of malignant and benign thyroid patients. Notes on the study in general: Across blood and tumor, TCR beta diversity in malignant thyroid tumors was reportedly significantly higher than in benign nodules.

TCRdb redid the clone calls on the PCR reads using MiXCR. The profile covers roughly 24,000 clones, with 20% to 25% appearing a single time and approximately 12% taken by the ten largest. Before thyroid surgery, none of the patients had received any treatment. V was pared by 4 bases and J by 8 bases, with 14 bases between. Germline loops: CDR1 GTSNPN, CDR2 SVGIG (reference sequence). The CDR3 spans 12 residues. Notes on this clone: Its specificity is unknown.

Sample: blood. This TCR derives from a male donor with papillary thyroid cancer or a benign thyroid nodule (not recorded which). Some clones in this sample may be carry-over from other donors' samples. The chain employs TRBV30 and TRBJ1-2; D is perhaps TRBD1 (6 bases). CDR3 sequence: CAWNRALGGYTF. As DNA, the CDR3 is TGTGCCTGGAACAGGGCCCTGGGAGGCTACACCTTC.